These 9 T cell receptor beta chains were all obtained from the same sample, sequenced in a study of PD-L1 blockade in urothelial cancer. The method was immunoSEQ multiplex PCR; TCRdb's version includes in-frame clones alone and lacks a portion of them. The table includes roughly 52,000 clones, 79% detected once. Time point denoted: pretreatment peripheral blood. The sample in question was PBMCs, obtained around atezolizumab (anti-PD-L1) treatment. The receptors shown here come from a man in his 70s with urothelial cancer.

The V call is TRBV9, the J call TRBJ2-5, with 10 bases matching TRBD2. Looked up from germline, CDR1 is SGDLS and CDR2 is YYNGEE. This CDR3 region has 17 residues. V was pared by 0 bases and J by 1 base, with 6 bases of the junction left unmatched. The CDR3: CASSVGASGSGQETQYF. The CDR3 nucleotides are TGTGCCAGCAGCGTAGGGGCTAGCGGGAGTGGCCAAGAGACCCAGTACTTC. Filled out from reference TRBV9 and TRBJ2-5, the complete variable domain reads DSGVTQTPKHLITATGQRVTLRCSPRSGDLSVYWYQQSLDQGLQFLIQYYNGEERAKGNILERFSAQQFPDLHSELNLSSLELGDSALYFCASSVGASGSGQETQYFGPGTRLLVL.

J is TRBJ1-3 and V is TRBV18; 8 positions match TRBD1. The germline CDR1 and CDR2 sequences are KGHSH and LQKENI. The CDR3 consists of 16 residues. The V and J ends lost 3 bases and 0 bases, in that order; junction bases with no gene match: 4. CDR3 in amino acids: CASSPSTGGSGNTIYF. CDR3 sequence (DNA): TGTGCCAGCTCACCGTCAACAGGGGGCTCTGGAAACACCATATATTTT.

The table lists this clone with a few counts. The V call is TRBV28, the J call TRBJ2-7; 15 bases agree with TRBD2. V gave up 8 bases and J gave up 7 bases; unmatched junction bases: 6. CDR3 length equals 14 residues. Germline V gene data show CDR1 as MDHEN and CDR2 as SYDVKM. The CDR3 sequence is CASLGTSGRREQYF. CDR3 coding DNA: TGTGCCAGCCTAGGGACTAGCGGGAGGAGGGAGCAGTACTTC.

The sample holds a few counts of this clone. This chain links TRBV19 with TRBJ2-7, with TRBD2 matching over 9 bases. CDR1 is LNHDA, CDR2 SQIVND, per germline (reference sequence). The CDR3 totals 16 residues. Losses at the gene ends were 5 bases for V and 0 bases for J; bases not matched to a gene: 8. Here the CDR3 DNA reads TGTGCCAGTAGTTCCTCCCATAGCGGGAGCTCCTACGAGCAGTACTTC. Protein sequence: CASSSSHSGSSYEQYF.

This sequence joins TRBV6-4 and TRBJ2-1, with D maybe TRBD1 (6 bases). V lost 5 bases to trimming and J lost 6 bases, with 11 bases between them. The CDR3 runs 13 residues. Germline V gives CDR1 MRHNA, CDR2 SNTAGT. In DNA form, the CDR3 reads TGTGCCAGCAGTCCGGGACACCTCAATGAGCAGTTCTTC. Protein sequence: CASSPGHLNEQFF.

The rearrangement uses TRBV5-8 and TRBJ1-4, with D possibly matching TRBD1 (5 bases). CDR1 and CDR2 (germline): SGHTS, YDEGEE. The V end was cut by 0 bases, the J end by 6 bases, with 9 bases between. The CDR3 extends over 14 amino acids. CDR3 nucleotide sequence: TGTGCCAGCAGCTTGGGGGGGGAGGATGAAAAACTGTTTTTT. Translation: CASSLGGEDEKLFF.

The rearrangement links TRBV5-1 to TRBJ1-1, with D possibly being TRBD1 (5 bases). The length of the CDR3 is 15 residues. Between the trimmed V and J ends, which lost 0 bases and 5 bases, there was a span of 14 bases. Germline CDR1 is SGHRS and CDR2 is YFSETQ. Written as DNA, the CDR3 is TGCGCCAGCAGCTTGGCCGGCAGGGTGGAGACTGAAGCTTTCTTT. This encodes CASSLAGRVETEAFF.

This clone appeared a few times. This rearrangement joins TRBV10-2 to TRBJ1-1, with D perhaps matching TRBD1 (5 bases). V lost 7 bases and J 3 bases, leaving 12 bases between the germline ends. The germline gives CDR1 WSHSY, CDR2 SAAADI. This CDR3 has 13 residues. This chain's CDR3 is CASKDSAHTEAFF. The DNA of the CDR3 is TGCGCCAGCAAAGACAGCGCTCACACTGAAGCTTTCTTT.

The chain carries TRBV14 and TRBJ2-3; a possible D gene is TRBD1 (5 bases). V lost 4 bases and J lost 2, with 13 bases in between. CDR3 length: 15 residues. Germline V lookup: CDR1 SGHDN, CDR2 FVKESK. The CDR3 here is CASSRIKTDTDTQYF. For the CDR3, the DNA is TGTGCCAGCAGCCGAATCAAGACAGACACAGATACGCAGTATTTT.